This is a list of T cell receptor beta chains from one sample in a study of cytomegalovirus exposure and HLA in healthy donors. Profiling relied on immunoSEQ multiplex PCR, and the TCRdb table lists in-frame clones only, not all of them. Found here are about 94,000 clones, around 66% of them singletons; the top ten hold 3.5% to 4.5%. Input material: PBMCs. Every receptor here comes from a man aged 25 to 40 in good health and CMV-seronegative. Each CDR3 is given with its conserved first and last residue. The order of the fields is CDR3 protein, CDR3 DNA, J gene, clone size, D gene, V gene, CDR3 length. A D gene is named only where the DNA matches it firmly. Clone size is stated in some rows and not others, as once, few, many or a class when expanded.

CASRSRVHEQYF | TGTGCCAGCAGATCGCGAGTCCACGAGCAGTACTTC | TRBJ2-7 | - | - | TRBV6-5 | 12
CASSDRDRNSPLHF | TGTGCCAGCAGTGACCGGGACAGAAATTCACCCCTCCACTTT | TRBJ1-6 | - | TRBD1 | TRBV6-6 | 14
CASRASGGWDTQYF | TGTGCCAGCAGGGCTAGCGGGGGTTGGGATACGCAGTATTTT | TRBJ2-3 | once | TRBD2 | TRBV6-1 | 14
CASSLGLAIHNEQFF | TGTGCCAGTAGTTTGGGACTAGCTATCCACAATGAGCAGTTCTTC | TRBJ2-1 | once | TRBD2 | TRBV19 | 15
CASSLQTSGLYEQYF | TGTGCCAGCAGTTTGCAGACTAGTGGTTTGTACGAGCAGTACTTC | TRBJ2-7 | - | - | TRBV6-5 | 15
CASSFLGGSNQPQHF | TGTGCCAGCAGCTTCCTAGGGGGTAGCAATCAGCCCCAGCATTTT | TRBJ1-5 | - | - | TRBV7-2 | 15
CASSELGLAVSTGELFF | TGTGCCAGCAGTGAACTCGGACTAGCGGTGAGCACCGGGGAGCTGTTTTTT | TRBJ2-2 | - | TRBD2 | TRBV25-1 | 17
CASSPGQGSSYTF | TGTGCCAGCAGCCCAGGACAGGGAAGTAGCTACACCTTC | TRBJ1-2 | - | TRBD1 | TRBV7-9 | 13
CASSSTSGLGDGELFF | TGTGCCAGCAGTTCTACGTCGGGACTAGGGGACGGGGAGCTGTTTTTT | TRBJ2-2 | - | TRBD2 | TRBV6-5 | 16
CAASRELPDTQYF | TGTGCCGCTTCACGGGAGCTCCCAGATACGCAGTATTTT | TRBJ2-3 | few | - | TRBV19 | 13
CASNPRSLAGGLIGDEQFF | TGTGCCAGCAACCCCAGGTCGCTAGCGGGGGGGCTAATAGGGGATGAGCAGTTCTTC | TRBJ2-1 | - | TRBD2 | TRBV11-3 | 19
CASSYFGFTSTDTQYF | TGTGCCAGCAGTTACTTCGGGTTCACTAGCACAGATACGCAGTATTTT | TRBJ2-3 | - | - | TRBV6-5 | 16
CASSLGGAQNRNEQFF | TGTGCCAGCAGCTTAGGAGGAGCCCAGAATAGGAATGAGCAGTTCTTC | TRBJ2-1 | - | - | TRBV7-8 | 16
CASSVTGLAGDEQYF | TGTGCCAGCAGCGTTACTGGACTAGCGGGGGACGAGCAGTACTTC | TRBJ2-7 | once | TRBD2 | TRBV9 | 15
CASSLARGPGYTF | TGTGCCAGCAGCTTGGCCAGGGGGCCTGGCTACACCTTC | TRBJ1-2 | few | TRBD1 | TRBV5-8 | 13
CASSLYGTSGTDTQYF | TGTGCCAGCAGCTTATATGGGACTAGCGGCACAGATACGCAGTATTTT | TRBJ2-3 | - | TRBD2 | TRBV7-3 | 16
CASSRSRGENTEAFF | TGTGCCAGCAGCCGTAGTAGGGGCGAGAACACTGAAGCTTTCTTT | TRBJ1-1 | once | - | TRBV7-6 | 15
CASSFGQGGYTF | TGTGCCAGCAGCTTTGGACAGGGTGGCTACACCTTC | TRBJ1-2 | - | TRBD1 | TRBV7-2 | 12
CASSNRGSTDTQYF | TGTGCCAGCAGTAATCGGGGGAGCACAGATACGCAGTATTTT | TRBJ2-3 | - | - | TRBV27 | 14
CASSLEDREQYF | TGTGCCAGCAGCTTAGAAGACAGAGAGCAGTACTTC | TRBJ2-7 | - | - | TRBV7-9 | 12
CASRRPGLAYEQYF | TGTGCCAGCAGACGTCCGGGACTAGCATACGAGCAGTACTTC | TRBJ2-7 | - | TRBD2 | TRBV7-9 | 14
CASSPLGDYGYTF | TGTGCCAGCAGTCCCCTAGGGGACTATGGCTACACCTTC | TRBJ1-2 | - | - | TRBV6-6 | 13
CASSNSGSVAETQYF | TGTGCCAGTAGCAATAGCGGGAGCGTAGCAGAGACCCAGTACTTC | TRBJ2-5 | - | TRBD2 | TRBV19 | 15
CASSPGAYGDEQFF | TGTGCCAGCTCACCGGGGGCTTACGGGGATGAGCAGTTCTTC | TRBJ2-1 | - | - | TRBV18 | 14
CASSSGGGSYEKLFF | TGTGCCAGCAGCTCGGGGGGGGGCAGTTACGAAAAACTGTTTTTT | TRBJ1-4 | - | - | TRBV7-2 | 15
CASSLSLRSGERAEAFF | TGTGCCAGCAGTTTATCGTTAAGGAGTGGGGAGAGAGCTGAAGCTTTCTTT | TRBJ1-1 | - | - | TRBV27 | 17
CASSFRLAGNNEQFF | TGTGCCAGCAGCTTTCGACTAGCGGGAAACAATGAGCAGTTCTTC | TRBJ2-1 | - | TRBD2 | TRBV11-3 | 15
CASSTETSRETQYF | TGTGCCAGCAGCACTGAGACTAGCCGAGAGACCCAGTACTTC | TRBJ2-5 | - | TRBD2 | TRBV5-8 | 14
CASSPEANYGYTF | TGTGCCAGCTCACCGGAGGCTAACTATGGCTACACCTTC | TRBJ1-2 | - | - | TRBV18 | 13
CASSDWTGSGANVLTF | TGTGCCAGCAGTGACTGGACAGGGTCTGGGGCCAACGTCCTGACTTTC | TRBJ2-6 | few | TRBD1 | TRBV9 | 16
CASSLSRLAVGELFF | TGTGCCAGCAGCTTAAGTCGTCTAGCGGTCGGGGAGCTGTTTTTT | TRBJ2-2 | - | TRBD2 | TRBV7-3 | 15
CASSLSGTTGNTQYF | TGTGCCAGCAGTTTATCGGGAACGACAGGAAATACGCAGTATTTT | TRBJ2-3 | - | - | TRBV27 | 15
CASSPTTREENTEAFF | TGTGCCAGCAGCCCCACGACCCGGGAGGAGAACACTGAAGCTTTCTTT | TRBJ1-1 | - | - | TRBV5-4 | 16
CASSILRGAYNEQFF | TGTGCCAGTAGTATACTCCGGGGGGCCTACAATGAGCAGTTCTTC | TRBJ2-1 | few | TRBD2 | TRBV19 | 15
CASSQEFNTGWNTEAFF | TGCGCCAGCAGCCAAGAATTCAACACGGGGTGGAACACTGAAGCTTTCTTT | TRBJ1-1 | few | - | TRBV4-1 | 17
CASSVAATGGPGELFF | TGTGCCAGCAGCGTGGCAGCTACAGGGGGCCCCGGGGAGCTGTTTTTT | TRBJ2-2 | few | TRBD1 | TRBV9 | 16
CASSSGTGGVEKLFF | TGTGCCAGCAGTTCGGGGACAGGGGGCGTTGAAAAACTGTTTTTT | TRBJ1-4 | - | TRBD1 | TRBV6-5 | 15
CASSTSGTDTQYF | TGTGCCAGCAGCACAAGCGGCACAGATACGCAGTATTTT | TRBJ2-3 | - | - | TRBV5-4 | 13
CASRIQGSYNEQFF | TGCGCCAGCAGAATACAGGGATCCTACAATGAGCAGTTCTTC | TRBJ2-1 | - | - | TRBV5-1 | 14
CAISPGTGDGYTF | TGTGCCATCAGTCCGGGGACAGGGGATGGCTACACCTTC | TRBJ1-2 | - | TRBD1 | TRBV10-3 | 13
CASSPTGMGGEKLFF | TGCGCCAGCAGCCCCACAGGGATGGGAGGGGAAAAACTGTTTTTT | TRBJ1-4 | - | - | TRBV5-1 | 15
CASSFTSPYNEQFF | TGTGCCAGCAGCTTTACTAGCCCCTACAATGAGCAGTTCTTC | TRBJ2-1 | - | - | TRBV7-6 | 14